The 32 T cell receptor beta chains in this list originate from one sample, sequenced in a study of cytomegalovirus exposure and HLA in healthy donors. PCR used 60 Vbeta primers and 13 Jbeta primers. The table came from immunoSEQ multiplex PCR; TCRdb's copy has only in-frame clones and leaves some out. The profile shows about 170,000 clones, more than 60% of them singletons. Specimen: PBMCs. The receptor set was obtained from a female donor in good health and CMV-seronegative.

V gene TRBV6-1 combines with J gene TRBJ1-5, with unresolved D. Between the trimmed V and J ends, which lost 4 bases and 6 bases, there was a span of 10 bases. Germline-derived CDR1 and CDR2 are MNHNS and SASEGT. The CDR3 is 13 amino acids. CDR3 in amino acids: CASSVRTVQPQHF. For the CDR3, the DNA is TGTGCCAGCAGTGTTAGAACGGTTCAGCCCCAGCATTTT.

This clone was seen a handful of times. V gene TRBV11-2 combines with J gene TRBJ2-7; perhaps TRBD1 as D (6 bases). V was pared by 0 bases and J by 2 bases, with 17 bases between. The CDR3 contains 17 residues. Germline CDR1 SGHAT, CDR2 FQNNGV. The CDR3 DNA reads as TGTGCCAGCAGCTTAGATCGAGGCAGGGGAATAGCCTACGAGCAGTACTTC. Protein sequence: CASSLDRGRGIAYEQYF.

V gene TRBV5-6 combines with J gene TRBJ1-2; TRBD1 matches 8 bases. Germline CDR1 reads SGHDT; CDR2 reads YYEEEE. The CDR3 has 17 amino acids. With 2 bases clipped from V and 2 bases from J, the junction kept 11 bases outside the gene matches. CDR3 coding DNA: TGTGCCAGCAGCTTAGATTTCCCAGGGGGCGCCAACTATGGCTACACCTTC. Protein product: CASSLDFPGGANYGYTF.

The chain links TRBV30 to TRBJ1-4; 10 nucleotides match TRBD1. V was clipped by 4 bases and J by 7 bases; unmatched bases: 3. CDR1 and CDR2 from the germline V gene are GTSNPN and SVGIG (reference sequence). The CDR3 has 13 residues. CDR3 in DNA: TGTGCCTGGACTGGACAGGGGGGTGAAAAACTGTTTTTT. The encoded protein is CAWTGQGGEKLFF.

This sequence joins TRBV28 and TRBJ1-5, with D possibly matching TRBD1 (5 bases). Trimming cost V 7 bases and J 0 bases, with 16 bases left between them. Germline lookup yields CDR1 MDHEN and CDR2 SYDVKM. The CDR3 has 16 residues. Here the CDR3 reads CASTPSGRDSNQPQHF. The CDR3 nucleotides read TGTGCCAGCACCCCGTCGGGCAGGGATAGCAATCAGCCCCAGCATTTT.

The genes are TRBV5-1 and TRBJ1-4; TRBD1 aligns across 7 bases. Germline loops: CDR1 SGHRS, CDR2 YFSETQ. CDR3 length: 17 residues. V lost 2 bases and J lost 4; bases outside the gene matches: 11. For the CDR3, the DNA is TGCGCCAGCAGCTTATCCAAGACAGGGTTGGGTAATGAAAAACTGTTTTTT. Protein: CASSLSKTGLGNEKLFF.

The table lists this clone with a count of one. The chain is built from TRBV7-3 and TRBJ1-5, with 8 nucleotides matching TRBD1. V trimming: 5 bases; J trimming: 0 bases; junction bases outside the gene matches: 3. This CDR3 contains 15 residues. CDR1 and CDR2 (germline): SGHTA, FQGTGA. CDR3 protein: CASSQTGDSNQPQHF. In DNA form, the CDR3 reads TGTGCCAGCAGCCAGACAGGGGATAGCAATCAGCCCCAGCATTTT. The full variable domain, its missing parts supplied by reference TRBV7-3 and TRBJ1-5, is GAGVSQTPSNKVTEKGKYVELRCDPISGHTALYWYRQSLGQGPEFLIYFQGTGAADDSGLPNDRFFAVRPEGSVSTLKIQRTERGDSAVYLCASSQTGDSNQPQHFGDGTRLSIL.

V and J are TRBV2 and TRBJ2-3, with 8 nucleotides matching TRBD2. Looked up from germline, CDR1 is SNHLY and CDR2 is FYNNEI. The V segment lost 6 bases and the J segment 4 bases; nucleotides outside the gene matches: 9. CDR3 length: 15 amino acids. The CDR3 here is CASRTLAAQADTQYF. The CDR3, as DNA: TGTGCCAGCAGGACACTAGCGGCTCAGGCAGATACGCAGTATTTT.

The chain carries TRBV2 and TRBJ2-7, with TRBD2 matching over 7 bases. Trimming removed 6 bases from V and 1 base from J; junction bases left unmatched: 9. Germline assignment: CDR1 SNHLY and CDR2 FYNNEI. The CDR3 totals 15 residues. The CDR3 is CASSESGVRSYEQYF. The CDR3 DNA sequence: TGTGCCAGCAGCGAGAGCGGGGTTCGGTCCTACGAGCAGTACTTC.

The chain recombines TRBV19 with TRBJ1-5; a weak D match, TRBD1 (6 bases). The germline V gene encodes CDR1 LNHDA and CDR2 SQIVND (reference sequence). The V gene lost 6 bases and the J gene lost 7 bases, with 13 bases spanning the gap. The CDR3 extends over 13 amino acids. The CDR3 DNA sequence: TGTGCCAGTAGGGAGCGGGGGACACAGCCCCAGCATTTT. This gives the protein CASRERGTQPQHF. Using reference TRBV19 and TRBJ1-5 for the parts outside the CDR3, the full variable domain is DGGITQSPKYLFRKEGQNVTLSCEQNLNHDAMYWYRQDPGQGLRLIYYSQIVNDFQKGDIAEGYSVSREKKESFPLTVTSAQKNPTAFYLCASRERGTQPQHFGDGTRLSIL.

The chain recombines TRBV7-2 with TRBJ2-7; no definite D call. This CDR3 spans 13 amino acids. From germline, CDR1 is SGHTA and CDR2 FQGNSA. V lost 2 bases, J lost 5 bases, and 10 bases lay in between. The chain's CDR3 is CASSLSLSDEQYF. CDR3 DNA sequence: TGTGCCAGCAGCTTATCGCTAAGTGACGAGCAGTACTTC.

The rearrangement links TRBV28 to TRBJ2-7; D unresolved. Germline assignment: CDR1 MDHEN and CDR2 SYDVKM. The CDR3 has 14 residues. V lost 2 bases and J 1 base, leaving 9 bases between the germline ends. DNA for the CDR3: TGTGCCAGCAGTTTACCCCACGGTTCCTACGAGCAGTACTTC. Its protein product is CASSLPHGSYEQYF.

This clone was counted a few times. The chain has TRBV14 and TRBJ1-1, with D uncertain. This CDR3 has 13 amino acids. Trimming took 4 bases from V and 1 from J, leaving 7 bases between them. The germline gives CDR1 SGHDN, CDR2 FVKESK. CDR3 nucleotides: TGTGCCAGCAGCCTAAACAGGAACACTGAAGCTTTCTTT. Translating it yields CASSLNRNTEAFF.

V usage is TRBV19 and J usage is TRBJ2-7, with TRBD1 matching 9 bases. V was pared by 4 bases and J by 3 bases, with 7 bases of the junction left unmatched. This CDR3 comprises 15 residues. Germline lookup yields CDR1 LNHDA and CDR2 SQIVND (reference sequence). This CDR3 is CASSTGTGRIYEQYF. CDR3 DNA: TGTGCCAGTAGTACCGGGACAGGGAGGATCTACGAGCAGTACTTC.

V is TRBV7-2 and J is TRBJ2-3; the D gene is possibly TRBD1 (6 bases). The germline V and J ends were trimmed by 1 base and 3 bases, with 8 bases remaining between them. Looked up from germline, CDR1 is SGHTA and CDR2 is FQGNSA. CDR3 length: 14 amino acids. The CDR3 reads CASSLDRATDTQYF. DNA for the CDR3: TGTGCCAGCAGCTTAGACAGGGCTACAGATACGCAGTATTTT.

This clone was seen more than once but under ten times. The gene calls are TRBV11-2 and TRBJ2-5; possibly TRBD2 for D (6 bases). The CDR3 is 14 residues long. The germline V gene encodes CDR1 SGHAT and CDR2 FQNNGV. V was trimmed by 1 base and J by 5 bases, leaving 11 bases between them. The CDR3, as DNA: TGTGCCAGCAGCTTAGCGCGGGGTTGGGAGACCCAGTACTTC. As protein: CASSLARGWETQYF.

The rearrangement uses TRBV5-8 and TRBJ1-2, with 10 nucleotides matching TRBD1. J was trimmed by 8 bases and V by 4 bases; bases with no gene match: 11. Germline CDR1 is SGHTS and CDR2 is YDEGEE. CDR3 length equals 15 residues. CDR3 region: CASSRDRGGHWGYTF. CDR3 in DNA: TGTGCCAGCAGCCGGGACAGGGGAGGACATTGGGGCTACACCTTC.

The rearrangement uses TRBV2 and TRBJ2-1, with TRBD2 identical over 7 bases. Germline CDR1 is SNHLY and CDR2 is FYNNEI. The V gene end was trimmed by 2 bases and the J gene end by 5 bases; junction bases not matched to a gene: 6. CDR3 length: 15 residues. The CDR3 coding sequence is TGTGCCAGCAGTGAAAGGCCTAGCGGAAACAATGAGCAGTTCTTC. Residues: CASSERPSGNNEQFF. The full variable domain, with the rest looked up from reference TRBV2 and TRBJ2-1, is EPEVTQTPSHQVTQMGQEVILRCVPISNHLYFYWYRQILGQKVEFLVSFYNNEISEKSEIFDDQFSVERPDGSNFTLKIRSTKLEDSAMYFCASSERPSGNNEQFFGPGTRLTVL.

The J gene is TRBJ2-2, the V gene TRBV6-5, with D unclear. Trimming left V 6 bases short and J 5 bases short, with 10 bases between. The length of the CDR3 is 13 residues. Germline V gene sequence: CDR1 MNHEY, CDR2 SVGAGI. DNA for the CDR3: TGTGCCAGCAGCATAAAAGCAACCGGGGAGCTGTTTTTT. Its translation: CASSIKATGELFF.

The chain carries TRBV5-6 and TRBJ2-5, with D perhaps matching TRBD2 (6 bases). The CDR3 has 15 residues. V lost 6 bases and J lost 3, with 18 bases in between. Germline CDR1 is SGHDT and CDR2 is YYEEEE. CDR3 amino acids: CASINLGSVKETQYF. The CDR3 bases are TGTGCCAGCATCAACCTCGGGAGCGTGAAAGAGACCCAGTACTTC.

The genes are TRBV9 and TRBJ2-5, with 9 positions matching TRBD2. The junction had 11 bases not matched to a gene; V was cut back by 3 bases and J by 5 bases. The CDR3 runs to 16 residues. Germline V gene data show CDR1 as SGDLS and CDR2 as YYNGEE. CDR3 DNA sequence: TGTGCCAGCAGCGGCCTAGCGGGGACACCGAGGGAGACCCAGTACTTC. It encodes CASSGLAGTPRETQYF.

The chain is built from TRBV19 and TRBJ1-5; D possibly corresponds to TRBD1 (6 bases). The CDR3 contains 13 residues. Trimming shortened V by 4 bases and J by 16 bases, and 20 bases separated the two germline ends. Per germline, CDR1 LNHDA and CDR2 SQIVND (reference sequence). CDR3 bases: TGTGCCAGTAGTAGGAAGACAGGCGATAGGTCCCATTTT. Translation: CASSRKTGDRSHF. Drawing the rest from reference TRBV19 and TRBJ1-5, the complete variable domain is DGGITQSPKYLFRKEGQNVTLSCEQNLNHDAMYWYRQDPGQGLRLIYYSQIVNDFQKGDIAEGYSVSREKKESFPLTVTSAQKNPTAFYLCASSRKTGDRSHFGDGTRLSIL.

The V gene is TRBV7-9, the J gene TRBJ1-1; D gene ambiguous. Looked up from germline, CDR1 is SEHNR and CDR2 is FQNEAQ (reference sequence). The CDR3 contains 14 residues. The V end was cut by 4 bases, the J end by 0 bases, with 9 bases between. The CDR3 reads CASSSTAMNTEAFF. CDR3 coding DNA: TGTGCCAGCAGCTCGACTGCCATGAACACTGAAGCTTTCTTT.

V is TRBV11-2 and J is TRBJ2-2; D ambiguous. V lost 1 base and J 6 bases, leaving 6 bases between the germline ends. The CDR3 extends over 13 amino acids. Germline V gene sequence: CDR1 SGHAT, CDR2 FQNNGV. CDR3 coding DNA: TGTGCCAGCAGCTTAGGGCTCGCCGGGGAGCTGTTTTTT. Translated: CASSLGLAGELFF.

The chain employs TRBV5-5 and TRBJ1-1; 8 nucleotides agree with TRBD1. Unmatched junction bases numbered 11, after V lost 1 base and J lost 0 bases. Germline CDR1 reads SGHKS; CDR2 reads YYEKEE (reference sequence). The CDR3 is 18 amino acids. Written as DNA, the CDR3 is TGTGCCAGCAGCTTGCTCGGACAGGGTTTGGGCATGAACACTGAAGCTTTCTTT. It encodes CASSLLGQGLGMNTEAFF.

V gene TRBV19 combines with J gene TRBJ1-2, with no clear D. This CDR3 has 14 amino acids. CDR1 LNHDA and CDR2 SQIVND come from the germline V gene (reference sequence). The V end was cut by 3 bases, the J end by 1 base, with 9 bases between. Here the CDR3 reads CASSIFASNYGYTF. CDR3 DNA: TGTGCCAGTAGTATCTTTGCGAGTAACTATGGCTACACCTTC.

The rearrangement uses TRBV5-4 and TRBJ1-1; D ambiguous. This CDR3 spans 15 amino acids. V was pared by 4 bases and J by 0 bases, with 13 bases between. Germline assignment: CDR1 SGHNT and CDR2 YYREEE (reference sequence). The CDR3 coding sequence is TGTGCCAGCAGCGACACGTCCAGTATGAACACTGAAGCTTTCTTT. Translation gives CASSDTSSMNTEAFF. The variable domain in full, with the rest retrieved from reference TRBV5-4 and TRBJ1-1, is ETGVTQSPTHLIKTRGQQVTLRCSSQSGHNTVSWYQQALGQGPQFIFQYYREEENGRGNFPPRFSGLQFPNYSSELNVNALELDDSALYLCASSDTSSMNTEAFFGQGTRLTVV.

V gene TRBV6-6 combines with J gene TRBJ2-7; weak D call: TRBD1 (6 bases). The CDR3 is 15 residues long. With 3 bases removed from V and 3 bases from J, the gap between germline ends came to 15 bases. Germline V gives CDR1 MNHNY, CDR2 SVGAGI (reference sequence). CDR3 protein: CASSYGGSRDYEQYF. The CDR3 region has the DNA TGTGCCAGCAGTTATGGGGGCTCGAGGGACTACGAGCAGTACTTC.

This clone was observed a few times. The chain uses TRBV7-2 and TRBJ1-5; TRBD1 might be the D (5 bases). This CDR3 is 13 amino acids long. CDR1 SGHTA and CDR2 FQGNSA come from the germline V gene. V lost 5 bases and J lost 6, with 11 bases in between. In nucleotides, the CDR3 is TGTGCCAGCAGCCCCCCAGGGCGTCAGCCCCAGCATTTT. Protein product: CASSPPGRQPQHF.

About this clone itself: Other DNA sequences in this specimen translate into the identical CDR3. V is TRBV30 and J is TRBJ2-2; D possibly corresponds to TRBD1 (6 bases). Germline V lookup: CDR1 GTSNPN, CDR2 SVGIG (reference sequence). Trimming removed 3 bases at V and 3 bases at J, with 8 bases between. This CDR3 comprises 13 residues. CDR3 region: CAWRTGYTGELFF. CDR3 nucleotide sequence: TGTGCCTGGAGGACAGGTTACACCGGGGAGCTGTTTTTT.

The V and J genes are TRBV4-1 and TRBJ1-4, with D possibly being TRBD1 (5 bases). The ends were cut back, 1 base at V and 7 bases at J, with 13 bases in the middle. Germline V gene data show CDR1 as MGHRA and CDR2 as YSYEKL. The CDR3 totals 15 residues. CDR3 DNA sequence: TGCGCCAGCAGCCAAGGCTCAGGGAGGGGTGAAAAACTGTTTTTT. Protein product: CASSQGSGRGEKLFF.

DNA of the CDR3: TGTGCCAGCAGCTTAGATGTGGGGACAGGGGCCCACGAGCAGTACTTC. Translation: CASSLDVGTGAHEQYF. The chain is built from TRBV11-3 and TRBJ2-7; the match to TRBD1 covers 10 bases. The CDR3 extends over 16 amino acids. Germline CDR1 reads SGHNT; CDR2 reads YENEEA. Trimming cost V 0 bases and J 5 bases; bases outside gene matches: 7.